This section outlines one T cell receptor (beta chain) sequence together with its context. The target antigen is unknown. The CDR3 is 12 residues long. In germline, CDR1 is SGHAT, CDR2 FQNNGV. V lost 0 bases to trimming and J lost 3 bases, with 3 bases between them. Method: immunoSEQ multiplex PCR; TCRdb's copy keeps in-frame clones and lacks some. The sample lists roughly 600,000 clones, 95% to 98% occurring once. The sample is drawn from a study of shared clonotypes between healthy human individuals. As for the study in general: Three plates were used per donor for CD4 naive, three for CD4 memory, two for CD8 naive and one for CD8 memory. Points from the study as a whole: The study found lower generation probabilities in non-shared clonotypes than in those shared by all four donors.

The naive CD8 population came from CD45RO-negative cells selected for CCR7, without terminally differentiated effector memory CD45RA+ cells. The study drew its donors from healthy HIV-negative adults without recent acute infections or vaccinations. The source material was naive CD8+ T cells sorted from blood. V usage is TRBV11-2 and J usage is TRBJ2-7; D unresolved. The clonotype originates from a man aged 30-40 years in good health. CDR3 in amino acids: CASSLEGYEQYF. CDR3 DNA: TGTGCCAGCAGCTTAGAGGGCTACGAGCAGTACTTC. Variable domain in full (rest from reference TRBV11-2 and TRBJ2-7): EAGVAQSPRYKIIEKRQSVAFWCNPISGHATLYWYQQILGQGPKLLIQFQNNGVVDDSQLPKDRFSAERLKGVDSTLKIQPAKLEDSAVYLCASSLEGYEQYFGPGTRLTVT.